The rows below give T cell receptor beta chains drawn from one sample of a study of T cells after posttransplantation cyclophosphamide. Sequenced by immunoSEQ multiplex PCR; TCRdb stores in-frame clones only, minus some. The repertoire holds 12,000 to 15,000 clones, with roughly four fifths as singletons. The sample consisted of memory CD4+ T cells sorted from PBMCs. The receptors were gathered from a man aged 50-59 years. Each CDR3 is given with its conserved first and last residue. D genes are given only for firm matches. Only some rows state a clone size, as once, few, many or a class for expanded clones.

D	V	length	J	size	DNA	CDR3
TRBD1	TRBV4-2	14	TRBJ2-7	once	TGTGCCAGCAGCCAAGTTGGACAGGACTACGAGCAGTACTTC	CASSQVGQDYEQYF
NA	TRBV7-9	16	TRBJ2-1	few	TGTGCCAGCAGTACTGGCGGGACCGCCGTCCGGCGGGAGCAGTTCTTC	CASSTGGTAVRREQFF
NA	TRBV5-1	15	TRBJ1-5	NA	TGCGCCAGCAGCTTACTTTCAGGGAGGAATCAGCCCCAGCATTTT	CASSLLSGRNQPQHF
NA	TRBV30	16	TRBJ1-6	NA	TGTGCCTGTTCTCAGGGTCCAAGCTCCTATAATTCACCCCTCCACTTT	CACSQGPSSYNSPLHF
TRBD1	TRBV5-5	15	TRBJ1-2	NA	TGTGCCAGCAGCGAATCCGGGACAGGGGTCCCTGGCTACACCTTC	CASSESGTGVPGYTF
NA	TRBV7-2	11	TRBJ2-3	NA	TGTGCCAGCAGCCGAGCAGATACGCAGTATTTT	CASSRADTQYF
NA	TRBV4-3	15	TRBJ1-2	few	TGCGCCAGCAGCCAAGATCATCAGGCTTTCTATGGCTACACCTTC	CASSQDHQAFYGYTF
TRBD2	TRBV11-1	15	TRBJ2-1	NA	TGTGCCAGCAGCTCTAGCGGGGGGTTCTACAATGAGCAGTTCTTC	CASSSSGGFYNEQFF
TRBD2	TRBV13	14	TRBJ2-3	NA	TGTGCCAGCAGCCTTAGCGGGGTAACAGATACGCAGTATTTT	CASSLSGVTDTQYF
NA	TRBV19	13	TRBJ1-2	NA	TGTGCCAGTAGTATACGTCAGAACTATGGCTACACCTTC	CASSIRQNYGYTF
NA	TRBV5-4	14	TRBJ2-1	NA	TGTGCCAGCATGTCGAAGAGCTCCTACAATGAGCAGTTCTTC	CASMSKSSYNEQFF
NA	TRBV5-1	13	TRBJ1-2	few	TGCGCCAGCAGCTATGGGGGGAACTATGGCTACACCTTC	CASSYGGNYGYTF
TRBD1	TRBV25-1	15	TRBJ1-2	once	TGTGCCAGCAGTGTTACCGGACAGGTCAACTATGGCTACACCTTC	CASSVTGQVNYGYTF
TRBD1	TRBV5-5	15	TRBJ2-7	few	TGTGCCAGCACCCAAACCGGGACAGCCACCTTCGAGCAGTACTTC	CASTQTGTATFEQYF
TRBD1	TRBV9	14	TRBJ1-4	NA	TGTGCCAGCAGCGCGGGACAGGGGCGGGAAAAACTGTTTTTT	CASSAGQGREKLFF
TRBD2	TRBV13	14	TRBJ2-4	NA	TGTGCCAGCAGCCCGCCGGGGGGGCCTAACATTCAGTACTTC	CASSPPGGPNIQYF